This is a list of T cell receptor beta chains from one sample in a study of blood T cells in healthy people across ages. MiXCR, applied by TCRdb to the 5' RACE reads, yields one record per CDR3 protein. The sample lists about 800,000 distinct CDR3 sequences; around a quarter were seen once. These sequences were also reported in another study, on T cells of mothers and their children.

Sample: blood. These receptors all come from a boy between 10 and 17 years old in good health. CDR3s leave out the opening cysteine and the closing phenylalanine or tryptophan. D genes are given only for firm matches. Clone size is not always given. Where it is, it says once, few, many or a class for expanded clones.

V,size,D,J,CDR3
TRBV28,NA,NA,TRBJ2-2,ASSLTSTGELF
TRBV29-1,few,TRBD2,TRBJ2-1,SVGWTSVYNEQF
TRBV27,NA,NA,TRBJ2-2,ASSSDNTGELF
TRBV6-2/TRBV6-3,NA,NA,TRBJ1-4,ASSQGHPTNEKLF
TRBV6-2/TRBV6-3,few,TRBD1,TRBJ2-3,ASSNSDRGGTDTQY
TRBV3-1,few,TRBD1,TRBJ1-2,ASSPGTVVNYGYT
TRBV28,few,NA,TRBJ2-7,ASSPSVLPYEQY
TRBV24-1,NA,TRBD1,TRBJ2-5,ATSALTDREETQY
TRBV3-1,few,NA,TRBJ2-3,ASSQGNGDSDTQY
TRBV20-1,NA,NA,TRBJ1-2,SARGGRAPQNT
TRBV6-2/TRBV6-3,few,NA,TRBJ2-1,AISSRSYNEQF
TRBV9,few,NA,TRBJ1-2,ASSVEDTYGYT
TRBV7-8,many,NA,TRBJ2-1,ASSLAYNEQF
TRBV11-3,NA,NA,TRBJ2-1,ASSLWIGNEQF
TRBV28,NA,NA,TRBJ2-7,ASSRGEQY
TRBV4-1,few,NA,TRBJ2-5,ASSQPPVETQY
TRBV28,NA,NA,TRBJ2-5,ASSLYASAETQY
TRBV2,few,NA,TRBJ2-5,ASTSTETQY
TRBV4-1,NA,TRBD2,TRBJ2-7,ASSQDSGGAEQY
TRBV20-1,many,NA,TRBJ2-5,SARGGAVASGKETQY
TRBV28,NA,NA,TRBJ2-3,ASSLQVSSTDTQY
TRBV12-3/TRBV12-4,NA,NA,TRBJ2-1,ASSLEGRARYNEQF
TRBV3-1,few,TRBD1,TRBJ2-5,ASRATGEETQY
TRBV11-2,NA,NA,TRBJ1-6,ASSLRSGGSNSPLH
TRBV20-1,NA,NA,TRBJ2-5,SAGGYIGEN
TRBV2,few,TRBD1,TRBJ1-2,ASRGQGISGYT
TRBV18,NA,NA,TRBJ2-7,ARSPPSVPYEQY
TRBV29-1,NA,TRBD1,TRBJ1-2,SVVTGGDRDGYT
TRBV30,NA,NA,TRBJ1-1,AWSTEGGTEAF
TRBV29-1,NA,NA,TRBJ1-2,SVVGSGDGYT
TRBV4-3,NA,NA,TRBJ1-4,ASSQERDLNEKLF
TRBV7-3,NA,TRBD1,TRBJ2-4,ASSSGQGKNIQY
TRBV10-3,few,NA,TRBJ1-2,AITGDNYGYT
TRBV28,NA,TRBD1,NA,ASLKVGTGEYEQY
TRBV28,NA,TRBD2,TRBJ2-3,ASSPGTSGGPGYTQY
TRBV6-2/TRBV6-3,NA,NA,TRBJ2-2,ASSYSTETNTGELF
TRBV30,NA,NA,TRBJ2-7,AWGGRSASYEQY
TRBV28,NA,TRBD1,TRBJ1-4,ASSSAGQGYEKLF
TRBV3-1,once,TRBD1,TRBJ1-4,ASSHRQGVSEKLF
TRBV20-1,few,NA,TRBJ1-6,SGRVGNSPLH
TRBV11-1,few,NA,TRBJ1-6,ASSLPGKGSPLH
TRBV9,NA,TRBD1,TRBJ2-5,ASSPGQGVRETQY
TRBV20-1,few,TRBD2,TRBJ2-2,SAGLAGVTEAGELF